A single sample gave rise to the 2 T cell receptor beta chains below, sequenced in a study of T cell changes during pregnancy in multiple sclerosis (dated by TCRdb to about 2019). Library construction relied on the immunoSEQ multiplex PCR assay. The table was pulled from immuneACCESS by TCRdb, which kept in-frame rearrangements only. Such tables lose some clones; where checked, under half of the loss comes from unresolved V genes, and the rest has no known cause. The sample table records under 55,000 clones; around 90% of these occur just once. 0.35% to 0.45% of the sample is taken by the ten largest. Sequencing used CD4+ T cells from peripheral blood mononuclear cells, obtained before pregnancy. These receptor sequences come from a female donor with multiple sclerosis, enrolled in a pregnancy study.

The DNA for the CDR3 is TGTGCCAGCAGTTATTTCCCTAGCACAGATACGCAGTATTTT. Translating it yields CASSYFPSTDTQYF. This rearrangement joins TRBV6-5 to TRBJ2-3; no definite D call. Trimming removed 3 bases at V and 0 bases at J, with 7 bases between. Germline assignment: CDR1 MNHEY and CDR2 SVGAGI. The CDR3 sequence is 14 residues long.

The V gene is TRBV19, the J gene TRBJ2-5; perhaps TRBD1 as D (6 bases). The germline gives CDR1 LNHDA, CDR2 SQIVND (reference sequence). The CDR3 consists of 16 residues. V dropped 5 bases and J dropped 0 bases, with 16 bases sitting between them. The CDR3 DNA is TGTGCCAGTAGTCCAGGACAGAGAGAGTACCAAGAGACCCAGTACTTC. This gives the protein CASSPGQREYQETQYF.